Following are 10 T cell receptor beta chains from one sample sequenced in a study of T cell repertoires in cytomegalovirus infection. TCRdb itself ran the reads through MiXCR, one entry per CDR3 protein. Among hundreds of thousands of distinct CDR3 sequences, 30% to 35% were seen once, and the ten largest hold 15% to 20%. Their recognized antigens are unknown. The specimen comprised cultured PBMCs, sampled from culture after CMV antigen stimulation. The receptors were gathered from a human donor in good health (CMV status not recorded). Some clones in this sample may be carry-over from other donors' samples.

The chain has TRBV5-4 and TRBJ2-5, with TRBD2 matching over 8 bases. This CDR3 region has 17 residues. Germline trimming cut 3 bases from V and 4 bases from J; bases unmatched to any gene: 14. Per the germline V gene, CDR1 is SGHNT and CDR2 is YYREEE (reference sequence). In DNA, the CDR3 is TGTGCCAGCAGCTCCCCCGCCGGGAGGGCCGTGGGAGAGACCCAGTACTTC. This sequence encodes CASSSPAGRAVGETQYF.

V and J are TRBV6-1 and TRBJ2-7; 7 bases line up with TRBD2. The ends lost 4 bases at V and 3 bases at J; junction bases unmatched: 3. CDR3 length equals 13 residues. The V gene's germline CDR1 is MNHNS and CDR2 SASEGT. CDR3: CASSVTSDYEQYF. The CDR3 nucleotides read TGTGCCAGCAGTGTTACTAGCGACTACGAGCAGTACTTC.

The chain carries TRBV27 and TRBJ1-3; TRBD1 might be the D (5 bases). V lost 6 bases to trimming and J lost 1 base, with 10 bases between them. The germline V gene encodes CDR1 MNHEY and CDR2 SMNVEV (reference sequence). The CDR3 loop spans 14 amino acids. CDR3 sequence: CASSGTASGNTIYF. The CDR3 DNA reads as TGTGCCAGCAGCGGGACGGCTTCTGGAAACACCATATATTTT.

This clonotype has only a few counts. This chain links TRBV12-3 or TRBV12-4 with TRBJ2-3, with 10 nucleotides matching TRBD2. The CDR3 totals 15 residues. Trimming at V came to 7 bases and at J to 2 bases, leaving 6 bases not matched to a gene. The CDR3 sequence is CASILAGINTDTQYF. The CDR3 DNA reads TGTGCCAGCATACTAGCGGGGATTAACACAGATACGCAGTATTTT.

This clonotype was picked up one time. The V and J genes are TRBV20-1 and TRBJ1-5, with D hard to call. The V gene lost 5 bases and the J gene lost 0 bases, with 11 bases spanning the gap. The CDR3 is 14 residues long. In germline, CDR1 is DFQATT, CDR2 SNEGSKA (reference sequence). The CDR3 nucleotides are TGCAGTGCTGGTAACGGATATAGCAATCAGCCCCAGCATTTT. It specifies CSAGNGYSNQPQHF.

V is TRBV14 and J is TRBJ2-2, with D perhaps TRBD1 or TRBD2 (5 bases each). The CDR3 contains 13 residues. The V gene's germline CDR1 is SGHDN and CDR2 FVKESK. Trimming took 4 bases from V and 6 from J, leaving 9 bases between them. CDR3 residues: CASSRWGSGELFF. The DNA for the CDR3 is TGTGCCAGCAGCCGGTGGGGGTCCGGGGAGCTGTTTTTT.

The gene calls are TRBV6-2 or TRBV6-3 and TRBJ1-2; D ambiguous. V was clipped by 3 bases and J by 4 bases, with 24 bases between them. The CDR3 is 18 residues long. Per germline, CDR1 MNHEY and CDR2 SVGEGT. The CDR3 DNA reads as TGTGCCAGCAGTTATCCCCCCGGTCCGGACCTCCGGGGCTATGGCTACACCTTC. This translates into CASSYPPGPDLRGYGYTF.

This clonotype has a single count. J is TRBJ2-3 and V is TRBV19; 9 bases align to TRBD2. The CDR3 is 16 residues long. Germline V gene lookup returns CDR1 LNHDA and CDR2 SQIVND (reference sequence). Trimming removed 5 bases from V and 4 bases from J; junction bases left unmatched: 10. CDR3 bases: TGTGCCAGTAGTCGTAGCGGGAGTAGATCTTCAGATACGCAGTATTTT. Amino acids: CASSRSGSRSSDTQYF.

The chain uses TRBV7-8 and TRBJ2-7; no clear D gene. Trimming cost V 1 base and J 6 bases, with 13 bases left between them. The germline gives CDR1 SGHVS, CDR2 FQNEAQ. This CDR3 comprises 14 residues. The CDR3 loop is CASSLDTTWGEQYF. CDR3 bases: TGTGCCAGCAGCTTAGATACGACGTGGGGCGAGCAGTACTTC.

The gene calls are TRBV6-4 and TRBJ2-1; a possible D gene is TRBD2 (5 bases). This CDR3 has 15 residues. Germline V gene sequence: CDR1 MRHNA, CDR2 SNTAGT. Trimming took off 6 bases at V and 7 bases at J, with 19 bases between the two ends. This CDR3 is CASSPSREPWNEQFF. The CDR3 DNA sequence: TGTGCCAGCAGCCCGTCGAGGGAGCCGTGGAATGAGCAGTTCTTC.